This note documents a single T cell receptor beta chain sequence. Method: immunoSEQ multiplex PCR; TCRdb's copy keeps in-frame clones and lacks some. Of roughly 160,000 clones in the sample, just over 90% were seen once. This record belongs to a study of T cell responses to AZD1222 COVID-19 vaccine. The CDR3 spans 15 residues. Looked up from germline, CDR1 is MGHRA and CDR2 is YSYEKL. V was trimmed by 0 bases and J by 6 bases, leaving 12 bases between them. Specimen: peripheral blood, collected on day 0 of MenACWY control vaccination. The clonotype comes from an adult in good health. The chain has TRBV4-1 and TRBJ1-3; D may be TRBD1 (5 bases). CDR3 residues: CASSQDSAGLNTIYF. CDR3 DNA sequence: TGCGCCAGCAGCCAAGATTCGGCAGGGTTAAACACCATATATTTT.